A selection of T cell receptor beta chains follows, all from one sample in a study of blood T cell repertoires in COVID-19. Profiling relied on immunoSEQ multiplex PCR, and the TCRdb table lists in-frame clones only, not all of them. The top ten hold under 2% of the sample, which has about 320,000 clones, approximately 81% seen once. Input material: PBMCs or T cells enriched from blood (not recorded which). These receptors were taken from a woman in her 30s who had been exposed to COVID-19. CDR3s include the opening cysteine and the closing phenylalanine or tryptophan. The order of the fields is J gene, D gene, clone size, V gene, CDR3 protein, CDR3 DNA. The D gene is left open where the match is weak. Size tells how often a clone was seen (once, few, many) or the class of an expanded clone, and some rows leave it out.

j_gene: TRBJ1-1
d_gene: -
abundance: -
v_gene: TRBV10-3
CDR3aa: CAISESSGYNRNTEAFF
CDR3nt: TGTGCCATCAGTGAGTCGTCGGGATATAACAGGAACACTGAAGCTTTCTTT

j_gene: TRBJ2-3
d_gene: TRBD2
abundance: -
v_gene: TRBV5-1
CDR3aa: CASSPILSAGGSTDTQYF
CDR3nt: TGCGCCAGCAGCCCCATTTTATCAGCGGGAGGGAGCACAGATACGCAGTATTTT

j_gene: TRBJ1-2
d_gene: -
abundance: -
v_gene: TRBV9
CDR3aa: CASSVDGGNYGYTF
CDR3nt: TGTGCCAGCAGCGTAGATGGAGGGAACTATGGCTACACCTTC

j_gene: TRBJ1-6
d_gene: -
abundance: -
v_gene: TRBV7-9
CDR3aa: CASSPPGGPVSPLHF
CDR3nt: TGTGCCAGCAGCCCCCCAGGAGGGCCGGTCTCACCCCTCCACTTT

j_gene: TRBJ2-2
d_gene: -
abundance: -
v_gene: TRBV9
CDR3aa: CASSVDDPRGWGGELFF
CDR3nt: TGTGCCAGCAGCGTAGACGATCCTCGTGGGTGGGGCGGGGAACTGTTTTTT

j_gene: TRBJ2-2
d_gene: TRBD1
abundance: -
v_gene: TRBV15
CDR3aa: CATSRLQGSTGELFF
CDR3nt: TGTGCCACCAGCAGGCTACAGGGGTCAACCGGGGAGCTGTTTTTT

j_gene: TRBJ2-3
d_gene: -
abundance: -
v_gene: TRBV6-5
CDR3aa: CAARDTSTDTQYF
CDR3nt: TGTGCCGCCCGAGACACAAGCACAGATACGCAGTATTTT

j_gene: TRBJ1-1
d_gene: TRBD1
abundance: -
v_gene: TRBV28
CDR3aa: CASTPGTGVAEAFF
CDR3nt: TGTGCCAGCACCCCCGGGACAGGGGTCGCTGAAGCTTTCTTT

j_gene: TRBJ2-7
d_gene: TRBD2
abundance: -
v_gene: TRBV14
CDR3aa: CASSLAGGTYEQYF
CDR3nt: TGTGCCAGCAGCCTAGCGGGAGGGACCTACGAGCAGTACTTC

j_gene: TRBJ1-5
d_gene: -
abundance: -
v_gene: TRBV30
CDR3aa: CAWSTQGGSNQPQHF
CDR3nt: TGTGCCTGGAGTACCCAGGGAGGTAGCAATCAGCCCCAGCATTTT

j_gene: TRBJ1-2
d_gene: -
abundance: -
v_gene: TRBV3-1/TRBV3-2
CDR3aa: CASSQGAWGYTF
CDR3nt: TGTGCCAGCAGCCAAGGGGCATGGGGCTACACCTTC

j_gene: TRBJ1-1
d_gene: -
abundance: -
v_gene: TRBV21-1
CDR3aa: CASSKYGIIRGMNTEAFF
CDR3nt: TGTGCCAGCAGCAAATACGGTATTATAAGGGGGATGAACACTGAAGCTTTCTTT

j_gene: TRBJ2-7
d_gene: TRBD2
abundance: -
v_gene: TRBV7-6
CDR3aa: CASSLGGLADYEQYF
CDR3nt: TGTGCCAGCAGCTTAGGAGGGCTAGCGGACTACGAGCAGTACTTC

j_gene: TRBJ2-1
d_gene: -
abundance: -
v_gene: TRBV4-1
CDR3aa: CASSQDLQGSYNEQFF
CDR3nt: TGCGCCAGCAGCCAAGATTTACAGGGCTCCTACAATGAGCAGTTCTTC

j_gene: TRBJ1-4
d_gene: -
abundance: -
v_gene: TRBV18
CDR3aa: CASSPRVGTNEKLFF
CDR3nt: TGTGCCAGCTCACCTCGGGTTGGAACTAATGAAAAACTGTTTTTT

j_gene: TRBJ2-2
d_gene: TRBD2
abundance: -
v_gene: TRBV10-1
CDR3aa: CASSPAPGLAGWVNKTGELFF
CDR3nt: TGCGCCAGCAGTCCAGCCCCGGGACTAGCGGGATGGGTTAATAAGACCGGGGAGCTGTTTTTT

j_gene: TRBJ2-7
d_gene: TRBD2
abundance: -
v_gene: TRBV10-2
CDR3aa: CASSGTGLAGVLSYEQYF
CDR3nt: TGCGCCAGCAGTGGAACTGGACTAGCGGGTGTACTCTCCTACGAGCAGTACTTC

j_gene: TRBJ2-7
d_gene: -
abundance: few
v_gene: TRBV7-9
CDR3aa: CASSLMGADEQYF
CDR3nt: TGTGCCAGCAGCTTAATGGGGGCCGACGAGCAGTACTTC

j_gene: TRBJ1-3
d_gene: -
abundance: -
v_gene: TRBV28
CDR3aa: CASTPHGGSGNTIYF
CDR3nt: TGTGCCAGCACCCCACACGGGGGCTCTGGAAACACCATATATTTT

j_gene: TRBJ2-6
d_gene: TRBD1
abundance: -
v_gene: TRBV29-1
CDR3aa: CSVSEQGAGANVLTF
CDR3nt: TGCAGCGTTTCAGAACAGGGGGCTGGGGCCAACGTCCTGACTTTC

j_gene: TRBJ2-7
d_gene: TRBD1
abundance: once
v_gene: TRBV6-5
CDR3aa: CASSYVQGKGYEQYF
CDR3nt: TGTGCCAGCAGTTACGTACAGGGGAAGGGGTACGAGCAGTACTTC

j_gene: TRBJ1-6
d_gene: -
abundance: -
v_gene: TRBV30
CDR3aa: CAWRSLGNSPLHF
CDR3nt: TGTGCCTGGCGGTCCCTAGGTAATTCACCCCTCCACTTT

j_gene: TRBJ2-3
d_gene: -
abundance: -
v_gene: TRBV7-2
CDR3aa: CASSLRLGGSTDTQYF
CDR3nt: TGTGCCAGCAGCTTACGCCTGGGGGGAAGCACAGATACGCAGTATTTT

j_gene: TRBJ2-2
d_gene: TRBD2
abundance: -
v_gene: TRBV27
CDR3aa: CASSFHSGSGGTGELFF
CDR3nt: TGTGCCAGCAGTTTCCATAGCGGGAGTGGTGGCACCGGGGAGCTGTTTTTT

j_gene: TRBJ2-7
d_gene: TRBD2
abundance: -
v_gene: TRBV5-4
CDR3aa: CASTDGGAYPSYEQYF
CDR3nt: TGTGCCAGCACAGACGGGGGGGCTTACCCTTCCTACGAGCAGTACTTC

j_gene: TRBJ2-2
d_gene: -
abundance: -
v_gene: TRBV4-2
CDR3aa: CASSHVWGANTGELFF
CDR3nt: TGTGCCAGCAGCCACGTCTGGGGGGCGAACACCGGGGAGCTGTTTTTT

j_gene: TRBJ2-1
d_gene: -
abundance: once
v_gene: TRBV20-1
CDR3aa: CSASPKSDQIF
CDR3nt: TGCAGTGCCTCACCTAAAAGCGACCAAATCTTC

j_gene: TRBJ1-2
d_gene: TRBD1
abundance: -
v_gene: TRBV28
CDR3aa: CASSLLDRGHRGYTF
CDR3nt: TGTGCCAGCAGTTTATTGGACAGGGGGCATCGGGGCTACACCTTC

j_gene: TRBJ1-2
d_gene: -
abundance: -
v_gene: TRBV5-5
CDR3aa: CASSLDPGEYGYTF
CDR3nt: TGTGCCAGCAGCCTGGACCCGGGGGAATATGGCTACACCTTC

j_gene: TRBJ1-6
d_gene: TRBD1
abundance: -
v_gene: TRBV11-3
CDR3aa: CASSLLPGGTDSPLHF
CDR3nt: TGTGCCAGCAGCCTACTACCAGGGGGCACGGATTCACCCCTCCACTTT

j_gene: TRBJ1-5
d_gene: TRBD1
abundance: -
v_gene: TRBV12-5
CDR3aa: CASGSVFITGGNQPQHF
CDR3nt: TGTGCTAGTGGTTCGGTTTTCATCACAGGGGGCAATCAGCCCCAGCATTTT

j_gene: TRBJ2-3
d_gene: TRBD2
abundance: -
v_gene: TRBV2
CDR3aa: CASSPILAGGVSTDTQYF
CDR3nt: TGTGCCAGCAGTCCAATACTAGCGGGAGGCGTAAGCACAGATACGCAGTATTTT

j_gene: TRBJ1-1
d_gene: TRBD1
abundance: -
v_gene: TRBV19
CDR3aa: CASSSRTGGLNTEAFF
CDR3nt: TGTGCCAGTAGTTCCCGGACAGGGGGATTGAACACTGAAGCTTTCTTT

j_gene: TRBJ1-2
d_gene: -
abundance: -
v_gene: TRBV5-1
CDR3aa: CASSYDTGAEGYGYTF
CDR3nt: TGCGCCAGCAGCTATGACACTGGGGCAGAAGGGTATGGCTACACCTTC

j_gene: TRBJ2-3
d_gene: -
abundance: once
v_gene: TRBV6-1
CDR3aa: CASSEIVSGSTDTQYF
CDR3nt: TGTGCCAGCAGTGAAATTGTTAGCGGTAGCACAGATACGCAGTATTTT

j_gene: TRBJ2-7
d_gene: -
abundance: -
v_gene: TRBV3-1/TRBV3-2
CDR3aa: CASSQDPGLRYEQYF
CDR3nt: TGTGCCAGCAGCCAAGACCCGGGACTCCGCTACGAGCAGTACTTC

j_gene: TRBJ1-1
d_gene: -
abundance: -
v_gene: TRBV28
CDR3aa: CASSSDRTIAAAGAFF
CDR3nt: TGTGCCAGCTCTTCGGATAGGACTATCGCGGCGGCGGGAGCTTTCTTT

j_gene: TRBJ1-1
d_gene: -
abundance: -
v_gene: TRBV4-1
CDR3aa: CASSPRHPNTEAFF
CDR3nt: TGCGCCAGCAGCCCCAGACACCCGAACACTGAAGCTTTCTTT

j_gene: TRBJ2-1
d_gene: TRBD2
abundance: -
v_gene: TRBV28
CDR3aa: CASSLAGGGYNEQFF
CDR3nt: TGTGCCAGCAGTTTAGCGGGCGGGGGCTACAATGAGCAGTTCTTC

j_gene: TRBJ2-3
d_gene: TRBD2
abundance: -
v_gene: TRBV5-4
CDR3aa: CASSSRTSGWRGTDTQYF
CDR3nt: TGTGCCAGCAGCTCTAGGACTAGCGGATGGAGGGGCACAGATACGCAGTATTTT

j_gene: TRBJ2-7
d_gene: -
abundance: -
v_gene: TRBV6-2/TRBV6-3
CDR3aa: CASSYRDEQYF
CDR3nt: TGTGCCAGCAGTTACCGAGACGAGCAGTACTTC

j_gene: TRBJ1-2
d_gene: TRBD1
abundance: -
v_gene: TRBV24-1
CDR3aa: CATGQGDQDGYTF
CDR3nt: TGTGCCACCGGACAGGGGGATCAGGATGGCTACACCTTC

j_gene: TRBJ1-6
d_gene: -
abundance: -
v_gene: TRBV28
CDR3aa: CASNFSDRDNSPLHF
CDR3nt: TGTGCCAGCAATTTCTCGGACAGAGATAATTCACCCCTCCACTTT

j_gene: TRBJ2-3
d_gene: TRBD2
abundance: once
v_gene: TRBV3-1/TRBV3-2
CDR3aa: CASSHQRGSGGPGTQYF
CDR3nt: TGTGCCAGCAGCCACCAAAGGGGGAGCGGGGGCCCGGGAACGCAGTATTTT

j_gene: TRBJ2-7
d_gene: TRBD2
abundance: many
v_gene: TRBV9
CDR3aa: CASSPSTSGSRDEQYF
CDR3nt: TGTGCCAGCAGCCCGTCGACTAGCGGGAGTCGTGACGAGCAGTACTTC

j_gene: TRBJ2-5
d_gene: -
abundance: few
v_gene: TRBV5-1
CDR3aa: CASWRQVGSRETQYF
CDR3nt: TGCGCCAGCTGGAGACAGGTGGGGTCCCGAGAGACCCAGTACTTC

j_gene: TRBJ1-2
d_gene: -
abundance: -
v_gene: TRBV28
CDR3aa: CAIEAGGNYGYTF
CDR3nt: TGTGCCATCGAAGCGGGCGGGAACTATGGCTACACCTTC

j_gene: TRBJ2-5
d_gene: -
abundance: few
v_gene: TRBV25-1
CDR3aa: CASSDIRGEGETQYF
CDR3nt: TGTGCCAGCAGTGATATCAGGGGGGAAGGGGAGACCCAGTACTTC